The 16 T cell receptor beta chains in this list originate from one sample, sequenced in a study of CD8 T cells in Susac syndrome. Random hexamers were used to reverse transcribe the RNA input (0.5 to 1 ug). TCRdb reprocessed the immunoSEQ multiplex PCR reads via MiXCR and lists one record per CDR3 protein. Of hundreds of thousands of distinct CDR3 sequences listed, 85% are singletons. The sequencing input was CD8+ T cells from PBMCs. Every receptor here comes from a human donor with multiple sclerosis.

The V gene is TRBV6-5, the J gene TRBJ2-1; 7 nucleotides align to TRBD1. The CDR3 consists of 15 residues. Germline values: CDR1 MNHEY, CDR2 SVGAGI. Trimming took 7 bases from V and 2 from J; bases not matched to a gene: 8. CDR3: CASTRDRDPYNEQFF. The CDR3 region has the DNA TGTGCCAGCACCCGAGACAGGGACCCCTACAATGAGCAGTTCTTC.

The chain uses TRBV11-2 and TRBJ2-3; 8 bases fit TRBD2. Germline V gene sequence: CDR1 SGHAT, CDR2 FQNNGV. This CDR3 has 18 amino acids. V lost 5 bases, J lost 4 bases, and 17 bases stayed unmatched. The CDR3 DNA is TGTGCCAGCAGCCGGGTCCCAGAGCCAGCGGGAGTATCAGATACGCAGTATTTT. It translates to CASSRVPEPAGVSDTQYF.

V gene TRBV25-1 combines with J gene TRBJ2-2; the D gene is possibly TRBD1 (6 bases). Germline V gene data show CDR1 as MGHDK and CDR2 as SYGVNS. This CDR3 contains 21 residues. The germline V and J ends were trimmed by 4 bases and 4 bases, with 31 bases remaining between them. The CDR3 region has the DNA TGTGCCAGCAGTGGACCTCGAGACAGGACCCCCCGAAGTAAGGGCACCGGGGAGCTGTTTTTT. This codes for CASSGPRDRTPRSKGTGELFF. The entire variable domain, with the rest obtained from reference TRBV25-1 and TRBJ2-2, is as follows: EADIYQTPRYLVIGTGKKITLECSQTMGHDKMYWYQQDPGMELHLIHYSYGVNSTEKGDLSSESTVSRIRTEHFPLTLESARPSHTSQYLCASSGPRDRTPRSKGTGELFFGEGSRLTVL.

The table lists this clonotype with a few counts. The CDR3 sequence: CAWGIAAAYEQYF. CDR3 coding DNA: TGTGCCTGGGGAATCGCCGCGGCCTACGAGCAGTACTTC. J is TRBJ2-7 and V is TRBV30; D uncertain. Trimming left V 5 bases short and J 2 bases short, with 13 bases between. The CDR3 has 13 residues. Germline CDR1 and CDR2: GTSNPN and SVGIG (reference sequence).

The chain has TRBV27 and TRBJ2-1; TRBD1 agrees at 8 bases. Germline CDR1 is MNHEY and CDR2 is SMNVEV (reference sequence). The V gene end was trimmed by 3 bases and the J gene end by 7 bases; junction bases not matched to a gene: 8. CDR3 length: 15 amino acids. CDR3 sequence reads: CASSLDRALFNEQFF. The CDR3 coding sequence is TGTGCCAGCAGTTTGGACAGGGCACTCTTTAATGAGCAGTTCTTC.

V usage is TRBV7-9 and J usage is TRBJ2-1; 7 bases fit TRBD2. V dropped 3 bases and J dropped 3; count of bases not matched to a gene: 11. CDR1 is SEHNR and CDR2 is FQNEAQ in the germline V gene (reference sequence). The CDR3 loop spans 17 amino acids. The CDR3 nucleotides are TGTGCCAGCAGCTTCTTAGGAGCGGGAAGCGTCTACAATGAGCAGTTCTTC. Encoded protein: CASSFLGAGSVYNEQFF.

This chain links TRBV6-5 with TRBJ2-1; a possible D gene is TRBD2 (5 bases). Germline V gives CDR1 MNHEY, CDR2 SVGAGI. CDR3 size: 14 residues. V gave up 2 bases and J gave up 5 bases, with 10 bases separating them. CDR3 loop: CASSYGGINNEQFF. In nucleotides, the CDR3 is TGTGCCAGCAGTTACGGAGGCATAAACAATGAGCAGTTCTTC.

This CDR3 is CASSQDRDGGAGNTIYF. CDR3 in DNA: TGCGCCAGCAGCCAAGATCGGGACGGAGGAGCTGGAAACACCATATATTTT. V usage is TRBV4-3 and J usage is TRBJ1-3; TRBD1 is a possible D gene (5 bases). The CDR3 is 17 amino acids. CDR1 and CDR2 from the germline V gene are LGHNA and YSLEER. Trimming stripped 0 bases from V and 2 bases from J, with 14 bases between.

The J gene is TRBJ2-2, the V gene TRBV4-3; D gene ambiguous. Trimming took off 0 bases at V and 10 bases at J, with 9 bases between the two ends. The CDR3 totals 13 residues. Germline CDR1 LGHNA, CDR2 YSLEER. The CDR3 sequence is CASSQDGRAELFF. CDR3 sequence (DNA): TGCGCCAGCAGCCAAGACGGTCGTGCGGAGCTGTTTTTT.

V is TRBV11-3 and J is TRBJ2-1; 8 bases align to TRBD2. This CDR3 comprises 16 residues. V shed 5 bases and J 3 bases; nucleotides not matched to a gene: 9. Germline CDR1 is SGHNT and CDR2 is YENEEA. The CDR3 DNA sequence: TGTGCCAGCAGCCCCGTTGGGGCGGGGGGCTACAATGAGCAGTTCTTC. This sequence encodes CASSPVGAGGYNEQFF.

This clonotype was picked up a small number of times. The J gene is TRBJ2-7, the V gene TRBV4-3; D is undetermined. The CDR3 is 13 residues long. The V end lost 3 bases, the J end lost 7 bases, and 13 bases lay between the germline ends. The germline CDR1 and CDR2 sequences are LGHNA and YSLEER. The CDR3 sequence: CASSHFVRDEQYF. Here the CDR3 DNA reads TGCGCCAGCAGCCACTTCGTACGAGATGAGCAGTACTTC.

The chain employs TRBV19 and TRBJ2-1, with D maybe TRBD2 (5 bases). The CDR3 has 14 amino acids. Trimming shortened V by 3 bases and J by 4 bases, and 10 bases separated the two germline ends. Germline CDR1 reads LNHDA; CDR2 reads SQIVND (reference sequence). CDR3 DNA: TGTGCCAGTAGTATCGTAGAGGGATACAATGAGCAGTTCTTC. As protein: CASSIVEGYNEQFF.

This chain joins TRBV4-1 and TRBJ2-1; the match to TRBD2 covers 7 bases. CDR1 and CDR2 (germline): MGHRA, YSYEKL. The ends lost 8 bases at V and 2 bases at J; junction bases unmatched: 6. CDR3 length: 14 amino acids. As DNA, the CDR3 is TGCGCCAGCCGCGGGGAGGGTGCCTACAATGAGCAGTTCTTC. It encodes CASRGEGAYNEQFF.

V and J are TRBV11-2 and TRBJ2-1; 9 nucleotides align to TRBD2. Trimming at V came to 6 bases and at J to 9 bases, leaving 15 bases not matched to a gene. Germline lookup yields CDR1 SGHAT and CDR2 FQNNGV. The CDR3 totals 16 residues. The CDR3, as DNA: TGTGCCAGCAGAATAGGCGGGAGGGCCATAGGGGGTGAGCAGTTCTTC. Protein sequence: CASRIGGRAIGGEQFF.

The J gene is TRBJ1-3, the V gene TRBV13; the match to TRBD1 covers 8 bases. In germline, CDR1 is PRHDT, CDR2 FYEKMQ (reference sequence). Losses at the gene ends were 7 bases for V and 0 bases for J; bases not matched to a gene: 14. The CDR3 is 18 residues long. CDR3 nucleotide sequence: TGTGCCAGCACCGCACTCAGGGGGCGTAGAAACTCTGGAAACACCATATATTTT. Translated, it gives CASTALRGRRNSGNTIYF.

The chain carries TRBV4-3 and TRBJ2-1, with 8 nucleotides matching TRBD2. J gave up 3 bases and V 0 bases, and 7 bases lay outside the gene matches. Germline CDR1 LGHNA, CDR2 YSLEER. This CDR3 contains 17 residues. Written as DNA, the CDR3 is TGCGCCAGCAGCCAAGAGAATAGAGCGGGAGTCTACAATGAGCAGTTCTTC. The encoded protein is CASSQENRAGVYNEQFF.